The rows below give T cell receptor beta chains drawn from one sample of a study of CD8 T cells in Susac syndrome. TCRdb fed the immunoSEQ multiplex PCR reads into MiXCR, producing one record per CDR3 protein. The repertoire consists of around 200,000 distinct CDR3 sequences, with roughly 94% occurring once and the leading ten covering about 0.095%. Input material: CD4+ T cells from PBMCs. These receptors all come from a human donor in good health. Both conserved end residues are trimmed from each CDR3.

V: TRBV29-1; J: TRBJ1-2; CDR3: SVEGDGYT
V: TRBV18; J: TRBJ2-1; CDR3: ASSPGRDEQF
V: TRBV7-9; J: TRBJ2-5; CDR3: ASSLAPRRQTQY
V: TRBV11-2; J: TRBJ2-1; CDR3: ASSPRMAGSSYNEQF
V: TRBV5-1; J: TRBJ2-6; CDR3: ASSQNAGANVLT
V: TRBV9; J: TRBJ1-5; CDR3: ASSGGGDQPQH
V: TRBV11-2; J: TRBJ2-1; CDR3: ASSLDLNEQF
V: TRBV20-1; J: TRBJ2-1; CDR3: SANYGDEQF
V: TRBV29-1; J: TRBJ2-3; CDR3: SVEPGQGTQY
V: TRBV3-1; J: TRBJ1-1; CDR3: ASSQPGTGLNTEAF
V: TRBV12-3/TRBV12-4; J: TRBJ2-7; CDR3: ASSLDRPPYEQY
V: TRBV19; J: TRBJ1-2; CDR3: ASTKGRVNYGYT
V: TRBV30; J: TRBJ1-2; CDR3: AWSVLGRARYT
V: TRBV10-1; J: TRBJ2-7; CDR3: ASSDLAGSYEQY
V: TRBV3-1; J: TRBJ2-1; CDR3: ASSQDPSGREQF
V: TRBV27; J: TRBJ1-2; CDR3: ASSSRDYYGYT
V: TRBV7-7; J: TRBJ1-2; CDR3: ASSLEHGRGYT
V: TRBV9; J: TRBJ2-1; CDR3: ASKASGTFNEQF
V: TRBV6-2/TRBV6-3; J: TRBJ2-6; CDR3: ASLGHPSSGANVLT
V: TRBV5-4; J: TRBJ1-2; CDR3: ASSLGIGQGAFYGYT
V: TRBV4-3; J: TRBJ1-2; CDR3: ASSQDRGGEGGYGYT
V: TRBV6-1; J: TRBJ2-7; CDR3: ASSSGTGSYEQY
V: TRBV5-4; J: TRBJ1-2; CDR3: ASSPTGRDGYT
V: TRBV3-1; J: TRBJ2-1; CDR3: ASSQDHRGIINEQF
V: TRBV30; J: TRBJ1-1; CDR3: AWIMNTEAF
V: TRBV27; J: TRBJ2-3; CDR3: ASRGTGADTQY
V: TRBV30; J: TRBJ1-2; CDR3: AWSVAGQGGGYT
V: TRBV20-1; J: TRBJ2-5; CDR3: SAALSRAGPQETQY
V: TRBV13; J: TRBJ2-2; CDR3: ASSSGVINTGELF
V: TRBV3-1; J: TRBJ2-5; CDR3: ASSQARRRAQTQY
V: TRBV18; J: TRBJ1-2; CDR3: ASSPQQGKGGYT
V: TRBV29-1; J: TRBJ1-2; CDR3: SVLQGAGGSGYT
V: TRBV29-1; J: TRBJ2-7; CDR3: SVESGQGTYEQY
V: TRBV24-1; J: TRBJ1-5; CDR3: ATSDRGGRPQH
V: TRBV30; J: TRBJ2-2; CDR3: AWSREHWNTGELF
V: TRBV7-2; J: TRBJ1-2; CDR3: ASSLARGNGYT
V: TRBV11-2; J: TRBJ2-1; CDR3: ASSFTGSGSIEQF
V: TRBV25-1; J: TRBJ2-1; CDR3: ASSDLGISYNEQF
V: TRBV12-3/TRBV12-4; J: TRBJ2-7; CDR3: ASSSEATKQY
V: TRBV5-1; J: TRBJ2-3; CDR3: ASSLALETDTQY
V: TRBV7-2; J: TRBJ2-3; CDR3: ASSLVGSSTDTQY
V: TRBV3-1; J: TRBJ1-1; CDR3: ASSPLATGGETF
V: TRBV28; J: TRBJ1-4; CDR3: ASSLVAGWEKLF
V: TRBV2; J: TRBJ2-3; CDR3: ASSSGLAGGPQY
V: TRBV28; J: TRBJ2-4; CDR3: ASSGQGYGNIQY